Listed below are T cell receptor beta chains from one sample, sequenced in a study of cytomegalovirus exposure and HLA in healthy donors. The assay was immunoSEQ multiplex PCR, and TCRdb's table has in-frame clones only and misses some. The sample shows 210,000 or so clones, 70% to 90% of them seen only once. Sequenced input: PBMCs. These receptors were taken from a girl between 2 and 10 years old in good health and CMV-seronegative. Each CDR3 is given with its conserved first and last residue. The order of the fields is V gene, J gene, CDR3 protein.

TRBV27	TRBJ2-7	CASSLQGSSYEQYF
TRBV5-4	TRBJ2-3	CASSLVEGTSTDTQYF
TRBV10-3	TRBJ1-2	CAISESQLTMSGGYTF
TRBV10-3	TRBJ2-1	CAISDVTSGRASDEQFF
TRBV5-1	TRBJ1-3	CASSSTGLGSGNTIYF
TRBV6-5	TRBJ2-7	CASTRAAHGGREQYF
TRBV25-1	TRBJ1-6	CASSVSGTANSPLHF
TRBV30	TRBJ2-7	CAWRRRGVEQYF
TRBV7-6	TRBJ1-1	CASSLDRGRDTEAFF
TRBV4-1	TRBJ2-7	CASSQGYQRGDHEQYF
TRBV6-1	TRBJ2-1	CASRDLAAINNEQFF
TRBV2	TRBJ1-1	CASSEGQSVTEAFF
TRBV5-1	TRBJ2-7	CASRWQGASYEQYF
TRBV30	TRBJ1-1	CALLGQNTEAFF
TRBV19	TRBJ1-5	CATEGATGFIPNSVYQPQHF
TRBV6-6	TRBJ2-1	CASVSTQGYNEQFF
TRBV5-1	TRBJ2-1	CASSLSGSGSYNEQFF
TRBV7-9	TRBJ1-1	CASFKDRVGLGAFF
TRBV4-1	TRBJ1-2	CASSQGGEGYTF
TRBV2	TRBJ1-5	CASEGRQGSHQPQHF
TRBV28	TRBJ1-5	CASSEAGQGNQPQHF
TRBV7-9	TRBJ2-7	CASSLYEENYEQYF
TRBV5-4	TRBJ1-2	CASSFQGGFNYGYTF
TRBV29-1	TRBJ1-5	CSVAGPNQPQHF
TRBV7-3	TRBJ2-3	CASSWGLGGGTDTQYF
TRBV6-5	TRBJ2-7	CASSYSAGNSYEQYF
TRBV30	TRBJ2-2	CAWSPWEGETGELFF
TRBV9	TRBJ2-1	CASSVGGPLSRNEQFF
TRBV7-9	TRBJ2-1	CASSLLAGGPNEQFF
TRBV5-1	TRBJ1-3	CASSLGGNGNTIYF
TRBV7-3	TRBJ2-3	CASSSRGGWTDTQYF
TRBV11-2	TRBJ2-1	CASSFSSGVYNEQFF
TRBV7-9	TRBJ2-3	CASSPNGGPSTDTQYF
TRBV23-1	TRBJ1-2	CASPLGVANYGYTF
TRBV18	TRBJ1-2	CASSEQGNGYTF
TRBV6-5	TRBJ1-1	CASSRPDMNTEAFF
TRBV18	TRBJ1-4	CASSHGATNEKLFF
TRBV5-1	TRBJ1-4	CASSLGSGEYEKLFF
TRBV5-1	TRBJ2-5	CASSLQGEETQYF
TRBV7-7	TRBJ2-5	CASSWGGQETQYF
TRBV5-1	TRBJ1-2	CASSLTGTPYGYTF
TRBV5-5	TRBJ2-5	CASSPTGGGETQYF
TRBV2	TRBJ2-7	CASRRGGTSYEQYF
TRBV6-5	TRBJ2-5	CASSDRLVLETQYF
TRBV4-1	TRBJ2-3	CASSHLGAPHTDTQYF
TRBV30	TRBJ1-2	CAWSPSELLRGYTF
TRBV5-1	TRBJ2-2	CASSLVSGSLPGELFF
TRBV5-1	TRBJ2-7	CASSLWYTPYEQYF
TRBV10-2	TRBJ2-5	CASSDPEVAGIRVTQYF
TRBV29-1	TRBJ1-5	CSVVTGDQPQHF